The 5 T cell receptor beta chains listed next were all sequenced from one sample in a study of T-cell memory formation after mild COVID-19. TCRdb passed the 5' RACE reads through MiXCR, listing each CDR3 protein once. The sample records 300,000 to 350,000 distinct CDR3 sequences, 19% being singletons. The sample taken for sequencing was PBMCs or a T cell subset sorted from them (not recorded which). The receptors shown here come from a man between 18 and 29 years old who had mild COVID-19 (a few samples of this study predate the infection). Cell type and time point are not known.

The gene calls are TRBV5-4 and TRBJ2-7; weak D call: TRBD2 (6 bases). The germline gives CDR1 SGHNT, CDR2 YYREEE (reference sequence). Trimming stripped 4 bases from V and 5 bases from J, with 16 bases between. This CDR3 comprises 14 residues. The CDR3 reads CASSARGGAHEQYV. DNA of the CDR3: TGTGCCAGCAGCGCACGGGGCGGGGCCCACGAGCAGTACGTC.

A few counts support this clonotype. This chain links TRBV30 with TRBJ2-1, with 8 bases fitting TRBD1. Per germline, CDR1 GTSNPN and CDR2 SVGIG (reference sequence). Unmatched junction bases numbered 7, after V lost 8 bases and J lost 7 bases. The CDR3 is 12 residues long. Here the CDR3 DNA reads TGTGCCAGCCAGGGGGCTGGGAATGAGCAGTTCTTC. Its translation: CASQGAGNEQFF.

CDR3 protein: CATSRPQGISYNSPLHF. The CDR3 nucleotides read TGTGCCACCAGCAGGCCACAGGGGATCTCCTATAATTCACCCCTCCACTTT. V gene TRBV15 combines with J gene TRBJ1-6; 7 nucleotides line up with TRBD1. CDR3 length equals 17 residues. J was trimmed by 0 bases and V by 3 bases; bases with no gene match: 5. In germline, CDR1 is LNHNV, CDR2 YYDKDF (reference sequence).

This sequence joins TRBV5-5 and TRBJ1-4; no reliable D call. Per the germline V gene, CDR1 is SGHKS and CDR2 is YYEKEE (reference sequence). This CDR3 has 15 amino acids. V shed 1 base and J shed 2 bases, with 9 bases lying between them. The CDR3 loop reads CASSLSLGTNEKLFF. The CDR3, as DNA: TGTGCCAGCAGCTTGTCCCTAGGCACTAATGAAAAACTGTTTTTT.

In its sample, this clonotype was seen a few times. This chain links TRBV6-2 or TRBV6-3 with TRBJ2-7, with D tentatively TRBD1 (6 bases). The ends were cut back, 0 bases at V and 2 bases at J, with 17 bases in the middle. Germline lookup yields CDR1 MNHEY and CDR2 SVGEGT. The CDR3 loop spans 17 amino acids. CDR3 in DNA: TGTGCCAGCAGTTACTCTGGGACAACCCTGCGCACCTACGAGCAGTACGTC. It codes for CASSYSGTTLRTYEQYV.